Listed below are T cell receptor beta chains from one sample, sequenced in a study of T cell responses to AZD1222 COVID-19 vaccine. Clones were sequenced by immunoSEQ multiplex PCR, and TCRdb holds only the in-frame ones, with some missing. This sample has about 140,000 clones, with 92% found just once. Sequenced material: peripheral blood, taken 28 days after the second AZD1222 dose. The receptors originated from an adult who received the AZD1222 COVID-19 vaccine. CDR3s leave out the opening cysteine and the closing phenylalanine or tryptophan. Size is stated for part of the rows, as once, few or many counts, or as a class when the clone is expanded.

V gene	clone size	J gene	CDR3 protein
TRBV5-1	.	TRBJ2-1	ASSLFQSGEGNEQF
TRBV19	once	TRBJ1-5	ASSSTTAQPQH
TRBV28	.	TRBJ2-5	ASRAGGQETQY
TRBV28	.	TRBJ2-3	ASRGERSTDTQY
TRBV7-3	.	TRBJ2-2	ASGRNTGELF
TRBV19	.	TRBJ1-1	ASSKDRGRTEAF
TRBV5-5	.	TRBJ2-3	ASSLGSFSTDTQY
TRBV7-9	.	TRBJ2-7	ASSLGATYEQY
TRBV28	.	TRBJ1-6	ATRFSANSPLH
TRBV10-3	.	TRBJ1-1	AISERREMNTEAF
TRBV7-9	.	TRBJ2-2	ASSAQGLREPGELF
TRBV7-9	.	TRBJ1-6	ASSLDGNSPLH
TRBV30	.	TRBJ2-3	AWSVEGGQAQY
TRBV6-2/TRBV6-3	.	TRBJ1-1	ASSYGGITEAF
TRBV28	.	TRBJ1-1	ASRGAGQILEAF
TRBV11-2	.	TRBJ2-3	ASSSNTQY
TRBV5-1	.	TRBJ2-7	ASSSYGTGSYEQY
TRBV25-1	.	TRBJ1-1	ASSARWTGTEAF
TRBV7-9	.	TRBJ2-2	ASSLQGAGTGELF
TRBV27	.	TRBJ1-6	ASSPGTVNSPLH
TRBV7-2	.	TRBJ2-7	ASSLVRGTYEQY
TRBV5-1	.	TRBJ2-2	ASSFSGTGGRELF
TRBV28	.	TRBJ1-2	ASSLSGRNYGYT
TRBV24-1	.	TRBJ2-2	ATSDPSAGATGELF
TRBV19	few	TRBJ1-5	ASSPGAASNQPQH
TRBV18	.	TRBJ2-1	ASSGVEAVVQF
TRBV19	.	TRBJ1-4	ASSGHPGTNEKLF
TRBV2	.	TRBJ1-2	ASTYDRGASGYT
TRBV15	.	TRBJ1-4	ATSRIGSGGEKLF
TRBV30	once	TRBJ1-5	AWSMGTMSSNQPQH
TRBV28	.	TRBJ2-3	ASSLSGTTDTQY
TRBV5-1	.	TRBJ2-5	ASTDREGETQY
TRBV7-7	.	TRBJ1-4	ASSRSWGAGEKLF
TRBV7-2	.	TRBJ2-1	ASSLQVGLGYNEQF
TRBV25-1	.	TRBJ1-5	ASSESEGPQGPQH
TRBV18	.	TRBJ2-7	ASSPTSGFTYEQY
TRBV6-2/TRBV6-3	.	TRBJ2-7	ASSSPRGAYEQY
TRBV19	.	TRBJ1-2	ASSDGGRGGYT
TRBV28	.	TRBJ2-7	ASSSLVSSYEQY
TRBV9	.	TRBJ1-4	ASSGGADGEKLF